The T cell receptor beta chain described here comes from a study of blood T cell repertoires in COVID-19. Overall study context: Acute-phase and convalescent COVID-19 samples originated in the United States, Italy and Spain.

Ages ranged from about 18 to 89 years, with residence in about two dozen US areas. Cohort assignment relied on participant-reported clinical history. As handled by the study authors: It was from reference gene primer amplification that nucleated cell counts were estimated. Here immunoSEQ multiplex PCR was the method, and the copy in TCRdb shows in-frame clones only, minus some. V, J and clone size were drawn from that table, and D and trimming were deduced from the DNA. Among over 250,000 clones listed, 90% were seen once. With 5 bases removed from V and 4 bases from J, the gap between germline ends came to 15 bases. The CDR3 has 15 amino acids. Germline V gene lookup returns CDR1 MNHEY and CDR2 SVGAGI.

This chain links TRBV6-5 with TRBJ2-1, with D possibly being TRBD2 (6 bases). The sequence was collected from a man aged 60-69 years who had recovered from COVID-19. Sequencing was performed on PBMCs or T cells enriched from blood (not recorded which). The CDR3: CASSTIAASYNEQFF. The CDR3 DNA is TGTGCCAGCAGTACCATAGCGGCATCATACAATGAGCAGTTCTTC.